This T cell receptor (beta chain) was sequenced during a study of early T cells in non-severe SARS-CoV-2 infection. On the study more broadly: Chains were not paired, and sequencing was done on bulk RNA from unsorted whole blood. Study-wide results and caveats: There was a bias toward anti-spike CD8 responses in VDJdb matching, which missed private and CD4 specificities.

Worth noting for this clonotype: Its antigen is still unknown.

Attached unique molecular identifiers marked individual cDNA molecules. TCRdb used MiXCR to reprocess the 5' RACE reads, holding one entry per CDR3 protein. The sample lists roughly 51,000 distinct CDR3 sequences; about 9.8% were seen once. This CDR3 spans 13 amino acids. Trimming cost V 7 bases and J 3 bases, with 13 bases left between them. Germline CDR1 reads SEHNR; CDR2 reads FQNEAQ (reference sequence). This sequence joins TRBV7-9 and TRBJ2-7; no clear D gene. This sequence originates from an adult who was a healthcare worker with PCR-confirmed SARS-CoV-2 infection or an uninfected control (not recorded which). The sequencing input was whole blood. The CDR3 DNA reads TGTGCCAGCACCCCGGAAGGGCGCTACGAGCAGTACTTC. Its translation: CASTPEGRYEQYF.